The clone carrying this TCR beta chain was counted only a few times. Its antigen remains unidentified. These data come from a study of human T cells and chemical hapten exposure. In the library, unique molecular identifiers were attached to individual cDNA molecules. TCRdb used MiXCR to reprocess the RACE reads, holding one entry per CDR3 protein. The sample has 70,000 to 75,000 distinct CDR3 sequences; approximately 29% are singletons. Trimming shortened V by 4 bases and J by 2 bases, and 18 bases separated the two germline ends. Per the germline V gene, CDR1 is SGHRS and CDR2 is YFSETQ. The CDR3 extends over 16 amino acids. Study conclusions and caveats: The study found that PT1 expanded TCR counts correlated positively with patch test score. TCRs at high frequency, those above 1 in 1000, did not change with DPC sensitization.

Regarding time point: patch test 1, 2 weeks after DPC sensitization. Treatment meaning: therapeutic diphenylcyclopropenone sensitization with weekly scalp DPC. Suited to DPC and affected by alopecia, the donors ranged from 18 to 70 years old. This TCR was sampled from a man in his forties or fifties with alopecia areata. Some clones in this sample may be carry-over from other donors' samples. This chain links TRBV5-1 with TRBJ1-1; D is perhaps TRBD1 (6 bases). The sequenced sample was whole blood, obtained in connection with sensitization to the hapten diphenylcyclopropenone (DPC). The CDR3 coding sequence is TGCGCCAGCAGCCCTCGTCCAGGGGATATTAACACTGAAGCTTTCTTT. Translation: CASSPRPGDINTEAFF.